This paragraph reports one T cell receptor (beta chain). Antigen specificity is unknown. Samples were taken several times over chemoradiotherapy. This specimen belongs to a study of chemoradiotherapy in HPV16-positive cancers. Overall study: Candidate HPV-specific T-cell clones and common TCR motifs came from functional assays in two HPV16-positive patients.

Repertoires were generated with immunoSEQ multiplex PCR, while TCRdb's copy carries only in-frame clones and drops some. The sample contains 5,100 or so clones, about three quarters of which appear only once. Notes on the study in general: Functional assays defining HPV-specific T cells used only two HPV16-positive patients. HPV-responsive T-cell expansion during chemoradiotherapy was linked to improved recurrence-free survival in HPV16-positive patients.

This CDR3 is built from 14 residues. CDR1 MNHEY and CDR2 SMNVEV come from the germline V gene (reference sequence). Trimming took 5 bases from V and 6 from J; bases not matched to a gene: 8. This sample was taken from a patient who underwent chemoradiotherapy. The gene calls are TRBV27 and TRBJ2-7; 9 bases align to TRBD2. The source is a human donor with HPV-associated anogenital cancer. CDR3 amino acids: CASSPSSGGSEQYF. The CDR3 nucleotides are TGTGCCAGCAGTCCCAGTAGCGGGGGATCCGAGCAGTACTTC.